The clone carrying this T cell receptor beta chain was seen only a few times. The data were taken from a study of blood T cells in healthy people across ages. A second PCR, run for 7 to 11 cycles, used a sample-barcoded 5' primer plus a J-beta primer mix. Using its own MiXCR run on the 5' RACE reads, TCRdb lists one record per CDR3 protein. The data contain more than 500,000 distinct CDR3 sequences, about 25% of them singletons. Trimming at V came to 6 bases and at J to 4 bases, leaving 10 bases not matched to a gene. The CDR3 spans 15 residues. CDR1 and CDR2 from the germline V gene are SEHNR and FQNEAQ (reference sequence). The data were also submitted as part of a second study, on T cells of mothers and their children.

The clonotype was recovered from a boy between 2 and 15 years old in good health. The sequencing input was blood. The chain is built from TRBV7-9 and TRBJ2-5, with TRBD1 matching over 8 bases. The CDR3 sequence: CASSLPRTGRETQYF. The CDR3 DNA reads TGTGCCAGCAGTCTTCCGCGGACAGGGAGAGAGACCCAGTACTTC. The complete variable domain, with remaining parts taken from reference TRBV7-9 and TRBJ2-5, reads DTGVSQNPRHKITKRGQNVTFRCDPISEHNRLYWYRQTLGQGPEFLTYFQNEAQLEKSRLLSDRFSAERPKGSFSTLEIQRTEQGDSAMYLCASSLPRTGRETQYFGPGTRLLVL.